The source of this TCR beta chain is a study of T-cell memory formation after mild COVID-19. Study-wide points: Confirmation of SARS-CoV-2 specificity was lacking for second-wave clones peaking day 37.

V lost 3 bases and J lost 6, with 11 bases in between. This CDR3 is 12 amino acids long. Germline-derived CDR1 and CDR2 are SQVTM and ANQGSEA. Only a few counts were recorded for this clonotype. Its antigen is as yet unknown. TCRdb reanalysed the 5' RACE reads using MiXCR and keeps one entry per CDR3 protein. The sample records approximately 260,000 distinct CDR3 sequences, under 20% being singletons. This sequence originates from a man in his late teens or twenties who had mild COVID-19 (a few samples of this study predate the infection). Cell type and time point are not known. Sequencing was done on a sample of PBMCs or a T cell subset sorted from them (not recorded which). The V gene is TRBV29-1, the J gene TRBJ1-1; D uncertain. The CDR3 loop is CSVENHMAEAFF. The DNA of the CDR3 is TGCAGCGTTGAGAACCATATGGCTGAAGCTTTCTTT.